The 28 T cell receptor beta chains reported below all come from one sample, sequenced in a study of control samples from healthy donors and cancer patients. Profiled with immunoSEQ multiplex PCR; TCRdb holds only in-frame clones, not every one. The table shows about 140,000 clones, with approximately 91% occurring only once. The sequencing input was blood. All receptors derive from a woman aged 30 to 39 in good health.

The rearrangement joins TRBV5-1 to TRBJ2-1; D is perhaps TRBD2 (5 bases). Deletions cut 4 bases from V and 10 bases from J, with 18 bases between. Germline V CDR1 and CDR2: SGHRS, YFSETQ. CDR3 length: 14 residues. The CDR3 reads CASSQDPGVGEQFF. The CDR3 DNA sequence: TGCGCCAGCAGCCAAGATCCCGGGGTTGGGGAGCAGTTCTTC.

This rearrangement joins TRBV28 to TRBJ1-5, with a weak D call TRBD1 (6 bases). The CDR3 covers 15 residues. The germline gives CDR1 MDHEN, CDR2 SYDVKM. Trimming shortened V by 5 bases and J by 9 bases, and 20 bases separated the two germline ends. The CDR3 loop reads CASSGSGEGEAPQHF. The CDR3 DNA sequence: TGTGCCAGCAGTGGATCAGGGGAAGGGGAAGCGCCCCAGCATTTT.

The CDR3 loop reads CASSLEVGRQQYF. CDR3 nucleotides: TGCGCCAGCAGCTTGGAGGTAGGACGACAGCAGTACTTC. The chain uses TRBV5-1 and TRBJ2-7; D is unclear. This CDR3 is built from 13 residues. Trimming cost V 0 bases and J 8 bases, with 12 bases left between them. Germline CDR1 reads SGHRS; CDR2 reads YFSETQ.

J is TRBJ2-7 and V is TRBV10-2; D ambiguous. Trimming cost V 8 bases and J 2 bases, with 16 bases left between them. The CDR3 is 14 amino acids. CDR1 is WSHSY, CDR2 SAAADI, per germline. CDR3 residues: CASQVNLYAYEQYF. CDR3 in DNA: TGCGCCAGCCAGGTGAACCTATATGCCTACGAGCAGTACTTC.

This chain links TRBV27 with TRBJ1-5; tentative D call: TRBD1 (5 bases). The CDR3 has 15 residues. The germline CDR1 and CDR2 sequences are MNHEY and SMNVEV (reference sequence). V was shortened by 1 base and J by 0 bases, with 7 bases between the two germline ends. CDR3 nucleotide sequence: TGTGCCAGCAGTTTATGGCAGGGTAGCAATCAGCCCCAGCATTTT. It translates to CASSLWQGSNQPQHF.

The genes are TRBV5-1 and TRBJ2-5; 11 bases fit TRBD2. V trimming: 4 bases; J trimming: 4 bases; junction bases outside the gene matches: 6. The CDR3 contains 15 residues. Germline CDR1 reads SGHRS; CDR2 reads YFSETQ. The CDR3 protein is CASSSLAGGTETQYF. CDR3 nucleotide sequence: TGCGCCAGCAGCAGTTTAGCGGGAGGGACAGAGACCCAGTACTTC.

The chain carries TRBV3-1 (or the pseudogene TRBV3-2) and TRBJ1-1, with a tentative D call TRBD1 (6 bases). V lost 1 base and J lost 6, with 15 bases in between. CDR3 length: 15 amino acids. The V gene's germline CDR1 is LGHDT and CDR2 YNNKEL (reference sequence). The CDR3 reads CASSQGPAGEAEAFF. CDR3 nucleotide sequence: TGTGCCAGCAGCCAAGGTCCGGCAGGGGAAGCTGAAGCTTTCTTT.

This chain links TRBV30 with TRBJ2-2; D possibly corresponds to TRBD2 (5 bases). The CDR3 extends over 15 amino acids. Germline V gene data show CDR1 as GTSNPN and CDR2 as SVGIG (reference sequence). V lost 0 bases and J 0 bases, leaving 8 bases between the germline ends. CDR3 sequence: CAWSVPLANTGELFF. CDR3 nucleotides: TGTGCCTGGAGTGTACCACTAGCGAACACCGGGGAGCTGTTTTTT.

The V gene is TRBV7-3, the J gene TRBJ2-7; possible D gene TRBD2, 6 bases. This CDR3 has 15 residues. Trimming shortened V by 2 bases and J by 3 bases, and 14 bases separated the two germline ends. Germline V CDR1 and CDR2: SGHTA, FQGTGA. CDR3 coding DNA: TGTGCCAGCAGCTTATTGAGGGCGGGGATCTACGAGCAGTACTTC. Translating it yields CASSLLRAGIYEQYF.

This rearrangement joins TRBV19 to TRBJ1-2; 10 bases map to TRBD1. Germline V gene data show CDR1 as LNHDA and CDR2 as SQIVND (reference sequence). The CDR3 totals 15 residues. The junction had 11 bases not matched to a gene; V was cut back by 6 bases and J by 7 bases. CDR3 amino acids: CASSKPGQGISGYTF. The CDR3 nucleotides read TGTGCCAGTAGCAAACCGGGACAGGGGATTTCTGGCTACACCTTC.

The rearrangement links TRBV3-1 (or the pseudogene TRBV3-2) to TRBJ1-1; D is uncertain. Germline CDR1 reads LGHDT; CDR2 reads YNNKEL (reference sequence). The CDR3 loop spans 14 amino acids. Trimming cost V 8 bases and J 1 base, with 14 bases left between them. The CDR3 nucleotides read TGTGCCAGCTCGGAGGCAGCAGAGAACACTGAAGCTTTCTTT. This codes for CASSEAAENTEAFF.

V usage is TRBV30 and J usage is TRBJ2-7; D is possibly TRBD1 (6 bases). The CDR3 runs to 13 residues. In germline, CDR1 is GTSNPN, CDR2 SVGIG (reference sequence). V shed 3 bases and J shed 3 bases, with 12 bases lying between them. In nucleotides, the CDR3 is TGTGCCTGGAGGCCAGGGGTCGTCTACGAGCAGTACTTC. Translating gives CAWRPGVVYEQYF.

The J gene is TRBJ2-1, the V gene TRBV4-1; 8 bases align to TRBD2. The CDR3 loop spans 15 amino acids. V was clipped by 4 bases and J by 6 bases; unmatched bases: 8. CDR1 is MGHRA, CDR2 YSYEKL, per germline. This chain's CDR3 is CASSLGSGTINEQFF. CDR3 nucleotides: TGCGCCAGCAGCCTGGGTAGCGGGACGATCAATGAGCAGTTCTTC.

The genes are TRBV2 and TRBJ1-2; maybe TRBD1 (6 bases). The germline gives CDR1 SNHLY, CDR2 FYNNEI. With 8 bases removed from V and 4 bases from J, the gap between germline ends came to 20 bases. The CDR3 has 15 residues. The CDR3 DNA follows: TGTGCCAGCTTGTCGCTCCTTCAGGGGTTCTATGGCTACACCTTC. It is translated as CASLSLLQGFYGYTF.

V is TRBV12-2 and J is TRBJ1-5. TRBV12-2 is reported as a pseudogene. The CDR3 is made up of 13 amino acids. As DNA, the CDR3 is TGTGCAAGTCCGGTGAAAAACCGTCCGCCCCAGCATTTT. This codes for CASPVKNRPPQHF.

The table lists this clone with a few counts. This chain uses TRBV6-5 with TRBJ1-2; 8 nucleotides line up with TRBD1. CDR3 length: 14 amino acids. V dropped 9 bases and J dropped 6; count of bases not matched to a gene: 12. Germline values: CDR1 MNHEY, CDR2 SVGAGI. The DNA of the CDR3 is TGTGCCAGTGGAAGGGGCAGGGGGCTTGATGGCTACACCTTC. Encoded protein: CASGRGRGLDGYTF.

This clone came up once. The V gene is TRBV10-3, the J gene TRBJ2-2, with TRBD2 identical over 11 bases. The CDR3 runs to 18 residues. Trimming cost V 4 bases and J 2 bases; bases outside gene matches: 9. Germline V gene data show CDR1 as ENHRY and CDR2 as SYGVKD. The CDR3 DNA sequence: TGTGCCATCAGTGTCCACCCGGGACTAGCGGCTAACACCGGGGAGCTGTTTTTT. This sequence encodes CAISVHPGLAANTGELFF.

The chain links TRBV12-5 to TRBJ2-7, with 9 bases fitting TRBD2. Germline-derived CDR1 and CDR2 are LGHNT and FRNRAP. The CDR3 runs to 19 residues. With V trimmed by 7 bases and J by 4 bases, 23 bases remained unmatched. The CDR3 is CASVPGPGGAGGLGYEQYF. The CDR3 DNA reads TGTGCTAGTGTGCCCGGCCCAGGGGGGGCGGGAGGGCTAGGGTACGAGCAGTACTTC.

V usage is TRBV7-9 and J usage is TRBJ2-7; D is unresolved. Germline CDR1 and CDR2: SEHNR and FQNEAQ (reference sequence). Trimming pared 0 bases from V and 4 bases from J, leaving 7 bases between. This CDR3 region has 13 residues. As DNA, the CDR3 is TGTGCCAGCAGCTTAGCGTCCCAGTACGAGCAGTACTTC. Protein product: CASSLASQYEQYF. The full variable domain, completed using reference TRBV7-9 and TRBJ2-7, is DTGVSQNPRHKITKRGQNVTFRCDPISEHNRLYWYRQTLGQGPEFLTYFQNEAQLEKSRLLSDRFSAERPKGSFSTLEIQRTEQGDSAMYLCASSLASQYEQYFGPGTRLTVT.

V gene TRBV30 combines with J gene TRBJ2-7; D uncertain. This CDR3 has 12 amino acids. Trimming stripped 1 base from V and 5 bases from J, with 9 bases between. Germline values: CDR1 GTSNPN, CDR2 SVGIG (reference sequence). The DNA of the CDR3 is TGTGCCTGGAGTGGACTTAGAAACGAGCAGTACTTC. Translated: CAWSGLRNEQYF.

The genes are TRBV6-5 and TRBJ1-3; tentative D call: TRBD1 (6 bases). The CDR3 loop spans 15 amino acids. CDR1 MNHEY and CDR2 SVGAGI come from the germline V gene. Trimming shortened V by 6 bases and J by 1 base, and 13 bases separated the two germline ends. The CDR3 DNA follows: TGTGCCAGCAGCCGTACAGGGTCGTCTGGAAACACCATATATTTT. This translates into CASSRTGSSGNTIYF.

The chain combines TRBV21-1 with TRBJ2-1. TRBV21-1 represents a pseudogene. CDR3 length: 16 amino acids. CDR3 sequence reads: CASSKVRDDGGGEQFF. As DNA, the CDR3 is TGTGCCAGCAGCAAAGTCCGGGACGACGGTGGGGGTGAGCAGTTCTTC.

CDR3 amino acids: CASSPSAGLAGFNEQFF. CDR3 bases: TGCGCCAGCAGCCCGTCTGCCGGACTAGCGGGATTCAATGAGCAGTTCTTC. The rearrangement joins TRBV4-1 to TRBJ2-1, with TRBD2 matching 12 bases. CDR1 and CDR2 from the germline V gene are MGHRA and YSYEKL. Germline trimming cut 4 bases from V and 6 bases from J; bases unmatched to any gene: 10. This CDR3 spans 17 amino acids.

The J gene is TRBJ2-7, the V gene TRBV15; 7 bases map to TRBD1. Germline-derived CDR1 and CDR2 are LNHNV and YYDKDF (reference sequence). The CDR3 length is 14 residues. V shed 3 bases, J shed 4 bases, and the junction held 6 bases outside the gene matches. The CDR3 protein is CATSSGTEYYEQYF. CDR3 DNA: TGTGCCACCAGCAGCGGGACAGAATATTACGAGCAGTACTTC.

The chain employs TRBV19 and TRBJ2-1; TRBD2 matches at 10 bases. After removal of 2 bases from V and 10 bases from J, the junction contained 8 bases not matched to a gene. The CDR3 is 15 amino acids. CDR1 and CDR2 from the germline V gene are LNHDA and SQIVND (reference sequence). CDR3 amino acids: CASSIWASGSGEQFF. CDR3 DNA: TGTGCCAGTAGTATATGGGCTAGCGGGAGTGGGGAGCAGTTCTTC.

This CDR3 is CASSPGPSPEAFF. CDR3 DNA sequence: TGTGCCAGCAGCCCTGGACCGTCACCTGAAGCTTTCTTT. This chain connects TRBV7-8 to TRBJ1-1; D uncertain. The CDR3 spans 13 residues. Germline V CDR1 and CDR2: SGHVS, FQNEAQ. V lost 5 bases and J 6 bases, leaving 13 bases between the germline ends.

The chain employs TRBV3-1 (or the pseudogene TRBV3-2) and TRBJ1-5; TRBD1 might be the D (6 bases). V was shortened by 1 base and J by 4 bases, with 8 bases between the two germline ends. Germline V gives CDR1 LGHDT, CDR2 YNNKEL (reference sequence). There are 14 residues in the CDR3. CDR3: CASSQGGGNQPQHF. CDR3 nucleotide sequence: TGTGCCAGCAGCCAAGGAGGGGGAAATCAGCCCCAGCATTTT.

This chain joins TRBV11-2 and TRBJ2-7, with D maybe TRBD1 (6 bases). CDR1 is SGHAT and CDR2 is FQNNGV in the germline V gene. V was trimmed by 2 bases and J by 4 bases, leaving 12 bases between them. The CDR3 spans 14 residues. The CDR3 DNA follows: TGTGCCAGCAGCTTACTCGGGACACCGTACGAGCAGTACTTC. It encodes CASSLLGTPYEQYF.